This T cell receptor (beta chain) was sequenced for a study of T cell responses to AZD1222 COVID-19 vaccine. With respect to this clone: Its matching antigen is unknown.

The repertoire was sequenced with immunoSEQ multiplex PCR; TCRdb's copy has only in-frame clones and lacks some. This sample has fewer than 95,000 clones, with 85% to 95% found just once. Study findings and constraints: Spike-specific TCR breadth and depth grew following two AZD1222 doses. It was only after the peak T cell response that any repertoires were sampled.

The length of the CDR3 is 17 residues. V lost 7 bases to trimming and J lost 5 bases; unmatched junction nucleotides: 13. The germline gives CDR1 SGHAT, CDR2 FQNNGV. The J gene is TRBJ2-2, the V gene TRBV11-2; 10 bases map to TRBD1. The TCR sequence derives from an adult who received the AZD1222 COVID-19 vaccine. Sequenced here: peripheral blood, sampled 28 days after the second AZD1222 dose. CDR3 residues: CASNSFRDRGWTGELFF. Written as DNA, the CDR3 is TGTGCCAGCAACTCCTTCCGGGACAGGGGTTGGACCGGGGAGCTGTTTTTT.